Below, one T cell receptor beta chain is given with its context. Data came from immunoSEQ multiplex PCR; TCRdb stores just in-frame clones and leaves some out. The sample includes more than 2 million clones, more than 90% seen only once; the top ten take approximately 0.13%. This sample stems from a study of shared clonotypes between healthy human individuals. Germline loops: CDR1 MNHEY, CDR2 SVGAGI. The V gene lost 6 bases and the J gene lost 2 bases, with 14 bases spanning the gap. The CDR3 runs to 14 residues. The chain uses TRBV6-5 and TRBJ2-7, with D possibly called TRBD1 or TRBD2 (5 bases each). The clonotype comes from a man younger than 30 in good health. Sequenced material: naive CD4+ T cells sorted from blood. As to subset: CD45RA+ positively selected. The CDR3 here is CASRGDRGTYEQYF. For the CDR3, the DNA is TGTGCCAGCAGAGGGGATCGGGGAACCTACGAGCAGTACTTC.